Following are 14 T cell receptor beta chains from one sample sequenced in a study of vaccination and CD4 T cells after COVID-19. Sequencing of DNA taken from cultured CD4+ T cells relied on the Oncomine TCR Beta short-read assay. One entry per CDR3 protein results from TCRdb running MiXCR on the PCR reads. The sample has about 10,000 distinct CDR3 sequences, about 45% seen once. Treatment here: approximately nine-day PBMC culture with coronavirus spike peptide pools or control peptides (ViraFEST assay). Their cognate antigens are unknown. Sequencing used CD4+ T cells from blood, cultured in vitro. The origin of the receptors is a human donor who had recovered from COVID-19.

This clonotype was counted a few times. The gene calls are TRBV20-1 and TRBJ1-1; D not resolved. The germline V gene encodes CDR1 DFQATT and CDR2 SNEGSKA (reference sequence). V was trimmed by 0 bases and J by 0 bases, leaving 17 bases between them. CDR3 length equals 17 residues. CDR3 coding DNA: TGCAGTGCTAGAGAAGGATGGAAGATAGGGTTGAACACTGAAGCTTTCTTT. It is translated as CSAREGWKIGLNTEAFF.

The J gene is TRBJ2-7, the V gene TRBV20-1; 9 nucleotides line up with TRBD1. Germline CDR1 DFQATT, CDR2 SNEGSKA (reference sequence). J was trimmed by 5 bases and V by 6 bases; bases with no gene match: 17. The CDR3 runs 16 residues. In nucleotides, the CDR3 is TGCAGTGCCCCAGAAATCGGGGGACAGGGTGTCCACGAGCAGTACTTC. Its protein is CSAPEIGGQGVHEQYF.

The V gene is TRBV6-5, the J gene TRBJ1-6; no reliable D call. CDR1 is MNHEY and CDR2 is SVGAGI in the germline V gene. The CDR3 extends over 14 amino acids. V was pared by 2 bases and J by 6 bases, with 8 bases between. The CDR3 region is CASSYEWTNSPLHF. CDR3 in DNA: TGTGCCAGCAGTTACGAATGGACTAATTCACCCCTCCACTTT.

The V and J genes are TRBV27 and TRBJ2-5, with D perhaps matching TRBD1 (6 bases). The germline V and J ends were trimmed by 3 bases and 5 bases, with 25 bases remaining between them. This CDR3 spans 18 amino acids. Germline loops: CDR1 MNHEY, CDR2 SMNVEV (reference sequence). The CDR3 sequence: CASSFPGYRAPTEETQYF. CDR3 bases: TGTGCCAGCAGTTTCCCCGGCTACAGGGCCCCAACTGAGGAGACCCAGTACTTC.

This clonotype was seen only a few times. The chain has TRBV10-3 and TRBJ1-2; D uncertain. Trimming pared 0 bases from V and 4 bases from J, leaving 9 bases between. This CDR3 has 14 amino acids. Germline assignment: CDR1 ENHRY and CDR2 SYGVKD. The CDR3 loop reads CAISESRESYGYTF. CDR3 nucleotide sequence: TGTGCCATCAGTGAGTCGAGGGAGAGCTATGGCTACACCTTC.

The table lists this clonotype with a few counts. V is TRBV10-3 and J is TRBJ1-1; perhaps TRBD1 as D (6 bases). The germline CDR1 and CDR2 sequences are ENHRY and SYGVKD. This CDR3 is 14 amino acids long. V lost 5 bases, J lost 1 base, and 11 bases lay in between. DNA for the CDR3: TGTGCCATCAGTCAGGTAGGGGGGAACACTGAAGCTTTCTTT. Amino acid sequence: CAISQVGGNTEAFF.

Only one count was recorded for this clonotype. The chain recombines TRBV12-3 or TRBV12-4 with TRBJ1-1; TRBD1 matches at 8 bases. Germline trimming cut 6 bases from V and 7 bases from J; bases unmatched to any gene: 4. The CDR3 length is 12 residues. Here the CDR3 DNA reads TGTGCCAGCAGCCTGACAGGGGATGAAGCTTTCTTT. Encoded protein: CASSLTGDEAFF.

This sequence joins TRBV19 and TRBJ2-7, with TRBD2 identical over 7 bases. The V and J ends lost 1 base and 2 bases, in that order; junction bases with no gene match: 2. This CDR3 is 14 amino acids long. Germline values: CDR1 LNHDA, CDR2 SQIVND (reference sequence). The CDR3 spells CASSIAGGPYEQYF. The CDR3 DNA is TGTGCCAGTAGTATAGCGGGGGGTCCCTACGAGCAGTACTTC.

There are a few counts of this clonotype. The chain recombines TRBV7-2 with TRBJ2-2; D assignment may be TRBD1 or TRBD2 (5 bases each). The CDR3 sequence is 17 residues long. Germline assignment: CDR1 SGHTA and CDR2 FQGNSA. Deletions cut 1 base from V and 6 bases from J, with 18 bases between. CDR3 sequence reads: CASSLGRGPRIAGELFF. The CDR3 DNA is TGTGCCAGCAGCTTAGGACGGGGCCCGAGGATCGCCGGGGAGCTGTTTTTT. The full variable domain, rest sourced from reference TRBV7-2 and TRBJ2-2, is GAGVSQSPSNKVTEKGKDVELRCDPISGHTALYWYRQSLGQGLEFLIYFQGNSAPDKSGLPSDRFSAERTGGSVSTLTIQRTQQEDSAVYLCASSLGRGPRIAGELFFGEGSRLTVL.

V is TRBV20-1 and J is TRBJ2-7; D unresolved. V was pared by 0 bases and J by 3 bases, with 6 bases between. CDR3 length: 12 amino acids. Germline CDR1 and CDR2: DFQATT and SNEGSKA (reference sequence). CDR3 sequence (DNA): TGCAGTGCTAGAGAACGGAGCTACGAGCAGTACTTC. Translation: CSARERSYEQYF.

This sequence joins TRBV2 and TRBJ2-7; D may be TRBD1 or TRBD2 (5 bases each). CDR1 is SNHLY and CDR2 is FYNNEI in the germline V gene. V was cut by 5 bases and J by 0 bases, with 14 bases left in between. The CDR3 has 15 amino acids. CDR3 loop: CASSTRDGASYEQYF. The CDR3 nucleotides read TGTGCCAGCAGTACTCGGGACGGAGCCTCCTACGAGCAGTACTTC.

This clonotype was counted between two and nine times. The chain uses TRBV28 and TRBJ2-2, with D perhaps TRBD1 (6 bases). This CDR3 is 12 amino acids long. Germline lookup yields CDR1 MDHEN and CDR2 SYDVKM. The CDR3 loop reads CAIGQLAGELFF. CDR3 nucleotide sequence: TGTGCTATTGGACAGCTGGCCGGGGAGCTGTTTTTT.

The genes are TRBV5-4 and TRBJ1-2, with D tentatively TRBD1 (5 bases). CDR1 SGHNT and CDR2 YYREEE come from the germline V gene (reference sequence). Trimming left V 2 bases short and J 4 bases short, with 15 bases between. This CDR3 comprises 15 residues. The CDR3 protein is CASSFPGPTLYGYTF. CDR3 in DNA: TGTGCCAGCAGCTTCCCGGGACCCACCCTCTATGGCTACACCTTC.

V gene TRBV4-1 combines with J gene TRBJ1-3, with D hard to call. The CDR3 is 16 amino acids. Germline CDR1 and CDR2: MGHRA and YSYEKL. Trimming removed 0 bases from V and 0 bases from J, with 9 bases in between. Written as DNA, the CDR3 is TGCGCCAGCAGCCAAGATCGAGAAATCTCTGGAAACACCATATATTTT. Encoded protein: CASSQDREISGNTIYF.